Shown below are 19 T cell receptor beta chains from a single sample sequenced in a study of blood T cell repertoires in COVID-19. TCRdb keeps only in-frame clones here, not all; method: immunoSEQ multiplex PCR. This table has about 55,000 clones, approximately 92% appearing once. The sequencing sample was made of peripheral blood. The receptors were gathered from a human donor with active COVID-19. The donor label of this sample is uncertain.

V gene TRBV29-1 combines with J gene TRBJ2-3, with D unclear. Germline loops: CDR1 SQVTM, CDR2 ANQGSEA. The CDR3 is made up of 13 amino acids. Trimming stripped 7 bases from V and 1 base from J, with 12 bases between. The CDR3 loop is CSAPIRGTDTQYF. CDR3 bases: TGCAGCGCCCCAATCCGGGGCACAGATACGCAGTATTTT.

The table lists this clone with a few counts. The genes are TRBV7-3 and TRBJ2-2; 11 nucleotides agree with TRBD2. Losses at the gene ends were 5 bases for V and 1 base for J; bases not matched to a gene: 3. CDR3 size: 16 residues. The germline CDR1 and CDR2 sequences are SGHTA and FQGTGA. The CDR3 sequence: CASSILAGVNTGELFF. DNA of the CDR3: TGTGCCAGCAGCATACTAGCGGGGGTGAACACCGGGGAGCTGTTTTTT.

This chain links TRBV5-5 with TRBJ1-2, with TRBD1 matching over 8 bases. V dropped 4 bases and J dropped 1; count of bases not matched to a gene: 3. Germline V gene sequence: CDR1 SGHKS, CDR2 YYEKEE (reference sequence). The CDR3 covers 14 residues. The CDR3 spells CASSRGQDNYGYTF. CDR3 nucleotides: TGTGCCAGCAGCCGGGGACAGGATAACTATGGCTACACCTTC.

The chain uses TRBV9 and TRBJ1-2; D not certain. Trimming pared 1 base from V and 6 bases from J, leaving 16 bases between. Germline V lookup: CDR1 SGDLS, CDR2 YYNGEE. The CDR3 has 15 amino acids. The CDR3 sequence: CASSVSGFDLDGYTF. The CDR3 DNA sequence: TGTGCCAGCAGCGTATCCGGGTTCGACTTAGATGGCTACACCTTC.

This clone was seen only once. The chain recombines TRBV29-1 with TRBJ1-1; D is ambiguous. The CDR3 length is 12 residues. CDR1 SQVTM and CDR2 ANQGSEA come from the germline V gene. Trimming shortened V by 4 bases and J by 2 bases, and 8 bases separated the two germline ends. The DNA for the CDR3 is TGCAGCGTTGCGCCGGGTAACACTGAAGCTTTCTTT. This gives the protein CSVAPGNTEAFF.

In its sample, this clone is large. CDR3 nucleotides: TGTGCCAGCAGAGCCGGGACAGGGATTGGCTACACCTTC. Protein sequence: CASRAGTGIGYTF. The V call is TRBV5-4, the J call TRBJ1-2; 9 bases agree with TRBD1. This CDR3 has 13 amino acids. The V segment lost 5 bases and the J segment 7 bases; nucleotides outside the gene matches: 6. The germline gives CDR1 SGHNT, CDR2 YYREEE (reference sequence).

CDR3 coding DNA: TGTGCCAGCAGCCAAGTTGAGGGTCTCTCCTACAATGAGCAGTTCTTC. Protein product: CASSQVEGLSYNEQFF. The V gene is TRBV3-1 (or the pseudogene TRBV3-2), the J gene TRBJ2-1, with D possibly TRBD2 on 5 matching bases. V was pared by 1 base and J by 0 bases, with 10 bases between. The CDR3 sequence is 16 residues long. Germline CDR1 reads LGHDT; CDR2 reads YNNKEL (reference sequence).

V and J are TRBV4-1 and TRBJ2-1; 7 bases line up with TRBD2. The CDR3 sequence is 15 residues long. Trimming took 7 bases from V and 3 from J; bases not matched to a gene: 9. CDR1 is MGHRA and CDR2 is YSYEKL in the germline V gene. CDR3 sequence reads: CASTRGGTNYNEQFF. As DNA, the CDR3 is TGCGCCAGCACCCGTGGGGGGACTAACTACAATGAGCAGTTCTTC.

This clone appeared a few times. CDR3 in DNA: TGTGCCAGCAGCCTGACTAGCGGTGGGAACGAGCAGTACTTC. Encoded protein: CASSLTSGGNEQYF. The chain uses TRBV7-8 and TRBJ2-7; TRBD2 agrees at 9 bases. Trimming cost V 5 bases and J 5 bases; bases outside gene matches: 7. There are 14 residues in the CDR3. CDR1 is SGHVS and CDR2 is FQNEAQ in the germline V gene.

The V and J genes are TRBV7-3 and TRBJ2-1; 10 nucleotides match TRBD2. V shed 5 bases, J shed 2 bases, and the junction held 9 bases outside the gene matches. CDR3 size: 17 residues. CDR1 and CDR2 (germline): SGHTA, FQGTGA. The CDR3, as DNA: TGTGCCAGCAGCCCCCGACTAGCGGGTCAAGCCTACAATGAGCAGTTCTTC. This translates into CASSPRLAGQAYNEQFF.

This chain connects TRBV11-2 to TRBJ2-3; D not certain. The CDR3 length is 15 residues. Trimming stripped 2 bases from V and 6 bases from J, with 15 bases between. Germline V gene lookup returns CDR1 SGHAT and CDR2 FQNNGV. The chain's CDR3 is CASSLKTPFRDTQYF. The CDR3 bases are TGTGCCAGCAGCTTAAAAACTCCCTTTCGGGATACGCAGTATTTT. Combining the CDR3 with reference TRBV11-2 and TRBJ2-3 gives the whole variable domain EAGVAQSPRYKIIEKRQSVAFWCNPISGHATLYWYQQILGQGPKLLIQFQNNGVVDDSQLPKDRFSAERLKGVDSTLKIQPAKLEDSAVYLCASSLKTPFRDTQYFGPGTRLTVL.

The CDR3 DNA follows: TGTGCCAGCAGCGTAGCCACTTTTGGCAATGAGCAGTTCTTC. It is translated as CASSVATFGNEQFF. The chain joins TRBV9 to TRBJ2-1, with D unresolved. This CDR3 comprises 14 residues. V gave up 0 bases and J gave up 6 bases, with 10 bases separating them. Germline CDR1 and CDR2: SGDLS and YYNGEE.

The CDR3 DNA reads TGTGCCAGCAGTTCAGGGGTACGCGAAGCTTTCTTT. Translation gives CASSSGVREAFF. This sequence joins TRBV28 and TRBJ1-1; perhaps TRBD1 as D (6 bases). The germline V and J ends were trimmed by 4 bases and 8 bases, with 11 bases remaining between them. The CDR3 consists of 12 residues. The germline CDR1 and CDR2 sequences are MDHEN and SYDVKM.

This chain uses TRBV27 with TRBJ2-7, with 9 bases matching TRBD1. V trimming: 6 bases; J trimming: 2 bases; junction bases outside the gene matches: 8. The length of the CDR3 is 15 residues. CDR1 and CDR2 from the germline V gene are MNHEY and SMNVEV (reference sequence). CDR3 in DNA: TGTGCCAGCAGCTATACCGGGACAGGGCCCTACGAGCAGTACTTC. Protein sequence: CASSYTGTGPYEQYF.

The chain has TRBV19 and TRBJ2-7, with 10 bases that match TRBD2. The CDR3 totals 15 residues. The V and J ends lost 4 bases and 3 bases, in that order; junction bases with no gene match: 6. CDR1 LNHDA and CDR2 SQIVND come from the germline V gene (reference sequence). In DNA form, the CDR3 reads TGTGCCAGTAGTAGATTAGCGGGAGGAAACTACGAGCAGTACTTC. It is translated as CASSRLAGGNYEQYF.

The chain is built from TRBV29-1 and TRBJ1-2; D may be TRBD1 (5 bases). The ends were cut back, 7 bases at V and 4 bases at J, with 13 bases in the middle. The CDR3 contains 12 residues. Germline V CDR1 and CDR2: SQVTM, ANQGSEA. This CDR3 is CSAPDGGYGYTF. In DNA, the CDR3 is TGCAGCGCTCCCGACGGGGGCTATGGCTACACCTTC. Looking up the rest from reference TRBV29-1 and TRBJ1-2 gives the full variable domain: SAVISQKPSRDICQRGTSLTIQCQVDSQVTMMFWYRQQPGQSLTLIATANQGSEATYESGFVIDKFPISRPNLTFSTLTVSNMSPEDSSIYLCSAPDGGYGYTFGSGTRLTVV.

V is TRBV6-6 and J is TRBJ2-3; 7 nucleotides match TRBD2. Germline trimming cut 7 bases from V and 2 bases from J; bases unmatched to any gene: 6. The CDR3 has 14 residues. From germline, CDR1 is MNHNY and CDR2 SVGAGI (reference sequence). In nucleotides, the CDR3 is TGTGCCAGCAAAACGGGAGGATACACAGATACGCAGTATTTT. Translated, it gives CASKTGGYTDTQYF.

This clone was counted a single time. The chain combines TRBV5-6 with TRBJ2-7; 8 bases map to TRBD1. Unmatched junction bases numbered 7, after V lost 0 bases and J lost 5 bases. CDR1 is SGHDT and CDR2 is YYEEEE in the germline V gene. The length of the CDR3 is 15 residues. The DNA for the CDR3 is TGTGCCAGCAGCTTGGCGACAGGGGTAGATCACGAGCAGTACTTC. It specifies CASSLATGVDHEQYF.

The V gene is TRBV13, the J gene TRBJ2-3; possible D gene TRBD1, 6 bases. Germline CDR1 reads PRHDT; CDR2 reads FYEKMQ (reference sequence). Trimming pared 6 bases from V and 4 bases from J, leaving 11 bases between. The length of the CDR3 is 13 residues. The CDR3 nucleotides are TGTGCCAGCAGGGCCGAGGGGGCAGATACGCAGTATTTT. Translated: CASRAEGADTQYF.